This TCR beta chain came from a study of sequential checkpoint blockade in melanoma. Looking at the study overall: Patients were randomized 1:1 to nivolumab-then-ipilimumab or ipilimumab-then-nivolumab first-line. Maintenance nivolumab came after either treatment sequence.

Treatment indicated: randomized to nivolumab then ipilimumab (arm A) or the reverse (arm B). No patient had prior DNA-damaging chemotherapy. PBMC sorting kept live CD3+CD8+ cells without CD19 or CD56. The assay was immunoSEQ multiplex PCR, and TCRdb's table has in-frame clones only and misses some. This sample carries 12,000 to 15,000 clones, more than 45% of them seen once, and the ten largest clones take around 15%. V was cut by 8 bases and J by 0 bases, with 14 bases left in between. The CDR3 contains 14 residues. In germline, CDR1 is MNHEY, CDR2 SVGAGI. The receptor was derived from a human donor with melanoma. The specimen was CD8+ T cells sorted from blood (inferred from file names), collected from a patient given nivolumab and ipilimumab in sequence. This chain uses TRBV6-5 with TRBJ2-7; a possible D gene is TRBD2 (6 bases). The CDR3 coding sequence is TGTGCCAGCGGGCGGGCGGGGAGCTCCTACGAGCAGTACTTC. The encoded protein is CASGRAGSSYEQYF.